The present T cell receptor beta chain was sequenced within a study of identical twins. This clonotype was detected a few times. Its antigen is unknown. TCRdb analysed the 5' RACE reads with MiXCR anew, one entry per CDR3 protein. The sample yields some 270,000 distinct CDR3 sequences, about 8% seen once. Points from the study as a whole: Abundant beta clonotypes from cord blood had fewer insertions, unlike memory repertoires, which showed none. Twins shared out-of-frame alpha sequences with excess low generation probability. In zero-insertion analyses, partial confounding could arise from invariant MAIT and iNKT cells.

Germline CDR1 is SGDLS and CDR2 is YYNGEE. The V and J ends lost 1 base and 2 bases respectively, with 9 bases between them. The CDR3 extends over 14 amino acids. The data also belong to a second study, concerning yellow fever vaccine responses in identical twins. From that report: After vaccination, twins' T cell response reportedly seemed partly convergent, partly personalized.

This TCR came from a woman aged 18-29 years in good health. The sequencing sample was made of CD8+ T cells sorted from blood. The rearrangement joins TRBV9 to TRBJ2-5; no reliable D call. The CDR3 region is CASSVTHQQETQYF. The CDR3 DNA sequence: TGTGCCAGCAGCGTAACACACCAGCAAGAGACCCAGTACTTC.